A single sample is the source of the 25 T cell receptor beta chains below, sequenced in a study of response to subunit inactivated influenza vaccine. TCRdb reprocessed the RT-PCR reads via MiXCR and lists one record per CDR3 protein. This table holds 500,000 to 600,000 distinct CDR3 sequences, around 8% found once. This material consisted of PBMCs from blood, taken about 23 months after vaccination. The source of these receptors is a man between 45 and 75 years old who received an inactivated influenza vaccine.

The CDR3: CASSLVNRGDTQYF. The CDR3 nucleotides read TGTGCCAGCAGCTTAGTAAATAGGGGGGATACGCAGTATTTT. The chain is built from TRBV7-9 and TRBJ2-3, with D maybe TRBD1 (6 bases). Trimming stripped 1 base from V and 6 bases from J, with 11 bases between. The CDR3 spans 14 residues. Looked up from germline, CDR1 is SEHNR and CDR2 is FQNEAQ (reference sequence).

The V call is TRBV12-3 or TRBV12-4, the J call TRBJ1-5; 7 nucleotides agree with TRBD1. The CDR3 has 16 amino acids. Trimming removed 6 bases from V and 4 bases from J; junction bases left unmatched: 12. The DNA for the CDR3 is TGTGCCAGCAGATATGGTTTTGAGGGGGCGAATCAGCCCCAGCATTTT. Encoded protein: CASRYGFEGANQPQHF.

About this clonotype: A read error may produce the germline difference seen at one junction end. The chain employs TRBV6-1 and TRBJ2-5, with 8 bases fitting TRBD1. Germline values: CDR1 MNHNS, CDR2 SASEGT. The CDR3 has 15 residues. The CDR3 DNA follows: TGTACCAGCAGGGGTTTGGACAGGGACCCGGAGACCCAGTACTTC. Amino acid sequence: CTSRGLDRDPETQYF.

This clonotype was recorded many times. The chain's CDR3 is CASSPEAQTYEQYF. DNA of the CDR3: TGTGCCAGCAGCCCGGAGGCGCAGACCTACGAGCAGTACTTC. This chain connects TRBV5-4 to TRBJ2-7; a possible D gene is TRBD2 (5 bases). Germline V gene lookup returns CDR1 SGHNT and CDR2 YYREEE (reference sequence). Deletions cut 4 bases from V and 2 bases from J, with 13 bases between. This CDR3 is built from 14 residues.

The chain recombines TRBV12-3 or TRBV12-4 with TRBJ2-1, with TRBD2 matching over 9 bases. CDR3 size: 18 residues. The V gene end was trimmed by 10 bases and the J gene end by 1 base; junction bases not matched to a gene: 17. The CDR3 DNA reads TGTGCCACCTTCCTTTCCCCTAGCGGGGCAATATCCTACAATGAGCAGTTCTTC. This codes for CATFLSPSGAISYNEQFF.

This clonotype was counted between two and nine times. CDR3 sequence reads: CASSLTLPYEQYF. CDR3 nucleotide sequence: TGTGCCAGCAGTTTAACCCTCCCCTACGAGCAGTACTTC. The chain is built from TRBV28 and TRBJ2-7; no firm D call. Germline V gene data show CDR1 as MDHEN and CDR2 as SYDVKM. CDR3 length: 13 amino acids. V dropped 2 bases and J dropped 2 bases, with 7 bases sitting between them.

This clonotype was detected ten times or more. The chain is built from TRBV11-2 and TRBJ2-1, with 9 nucleotides matching TRBD2. This CDR3 has 17 residues. Germline loops: CDR1 SGHAT, CDR2 FQNNGV. Trimming cost V 2 bases and J 2 bases; bases outside gene matches: 7. The DNA of the CDR3 is TGTGCCAGCAGCTTAATTGTTTCTAGCGGGGCCTACAATGAGCAGTTCTTC. Translated, it gives CASSLIVSSGAYNEQFF.

This clonotype was found a few times. The rearrangement joins TRBV20-1 to TRBJ1-5; tentative D call: TRBD1 (6 bases). Trimming took 0 bases from V and 9 from J, leaving 24 bases between them. There are 17 residues in the CDR3. CDR1 DFQATT and CDR2 SNEGSKA come from the germline V gene (reference sequence). Here the CDR3 reads CSARDSLRGGRLGPQHF. DNA for the CDR3: TGCAGTGCTAGAGATTCATTGCGAGGGGGAAGGCTAGGGCCCCAGCATTTT.

This clonotype was observed many times. The rearrangement uses TRBV6-2 or TRBV6-3 and TRBJ2-7; 8 bases align to TRBD2. J gave up 4 bases and V 6 bases, and 5 bases lay outside the gene matches. Germline V CDR1 and CDR2: MNHEY, SVGEGT. The CDR3 loop spans 13 amino acids. The CDR3 sequence is CASSGRAEYEQYF. The CDR3 nucleotides read TGTGCCAGCAGCGGGAGGGCCGAATACGAGCAGTACTTC.

This clonotype occurred a few times. This sequence joins TRBV5-1 and TRBJ2-7; TRBD2 aligns across 8 bases. This CDR3 contains 13 residues. V gave up 7 bases and J gave up 1 base; unmatched junction bases: 4. From germline, CDR1 is SGHRS and CDR2 YFSETQ. The DNA of the CDR3 is TGCGCCAGCCGTAGCGGGACTTCCTACGAGCAGTACTTC. Translated: CASRSGTSYEQYF. Combining the CDR3 with reference TRBV5-1 and TRBJ2-7 gives the whole variable domain KAGVTQTPRYLIKTRGQQVTLSCSPISGHRSVSWYQQTPGQGLQFLFEYFSETQRNKGNFPGRFSGRQFSNSRSEMNVSTLELGDSALYLCASRSGTSYEQYFGPGTRLTVT.

CDR3 DNA sequence: TGTGCCAGCAGCTTATCCGGGACAAACCAAGAGACCCAGTACTTC. Encoded protein: CASSLSGTNQETQYF. The rearrangement joins TRBV11-3 to TRBJ2-5; possibly TRBD1 for D (6 bases). V shed 2 bases and J shed 0 bases, with 10 bases lying between them. The CDR3 length is 15 residues. Germline V lookup: CDR1 SGHNT, CDR2 YENEEA.

The chain is built from TRBV3-1 and TRBJ2-1; TRBD1 matches at 8 bases. This CDR3 spans 17 amino acids. After removal of 4 bases from V and 2 bases from J, the junction contained 10 bases not matched to a gene. Germline V gene data show CDR1 as LGHDT and CDR2 as YNNKEL (reference sequence). The DNA of the CDR3 is TGTGCCAGCAGCCGAAGAACCGGGACAGGCCCCTACAATGAGCAGTTCTTC. It translates to CASSRRTGTGPYNEQFF.

In its sample, this clonotype was seen a few times. J is TRBJ2-2 and V is TRBV28, with D perhaps TRBD2 (5 bases). V was shortened by 3 bases and J by 7 bases, with 15 bases between the two germline ends. The CDR3 is 15 amino acids. Germline-derived CDR1 and CDR2 are MDHEN and SYDVKM. The CDR3 reads CASSFGLARNGELFF. The DNA of the CDR3 is TGTGCCAGCAGTTTCGGACTGGCCCGAAACGGGGAGCTGTTTTTT.

This chain joins TRBV5-6 and TRBJ1-6; TRBD1 might be the D (5 bases). Germline V gene data show CDR1 as SGHDT and CDR2 as YYEEEE. V was cut by 3 bases and J by 10 bases, with 14 bases left in between. This CDR3 contains 14 residues. The CDR3 region is CASSSDNKGSPLHF. CDR3 nucleotide sequence: TGTGCCAGCAGCTCGGACAATAAGGGCTCACCCCTCCACTTT. The entire variable domain, with the rest obtained from reference TRBV5-6 and TRBJ1-6, is as follows: DAGVTQSPTHLIKTRGQQVTLRCSPKSGHDTVSWYQQALGQGPQFIFQYYEEEERQRGNFPDRFSGHQFPNYSSELNVNALLLGDSALYLCASSSDNKGSPLHFGNGTRLTVT.

The V and J genes are TRBV20-1 and TRBJ2-7; perhaps D is TRBD1 or TRBD2 (6 bases each). Germline-derived CDR1 and CDR2 are DFQATT and SNEGSKA (reference sequence). The CDR3 is 11 residues long. The V gene lost 7 bases and the J gene lost 8 bases, with 15 bases spanning the gap. CDR3 sequence reads: CSVEGGGKQYF. The CDR3 DNA reads as TGCAGTGTTGAAGGGGGAGGCAAGCAGTACTTC.

This clonotype occurred a few times. The rearrangement links TRBV7-8 to TRBJ1-1, with unresolved D. The CDR3 totals 15 residues. Looked up from germline, CDR1 is SGHVS and CDR2 is FQNEAQ. The germline V and J ends were trimmed by 5 bases and 0 bases, with 13 bases remaining between them. The CDR3 protein is CASSTRQNMNTEAFF. The CDR3 bases are TGTGCCAGCAGCACCCGACAAAACATGAACACTGAAGCTTTCTTT.

This chain joins TRBV6-1 and TRBJ2-2; 8 bases map to TRBD2. This CDR3 region has 13 residues. The V and J ends lost 6 bases and 6 bases, in that order; junction bases with no gene match: 3. Germline V gene sequence: CDR1 MNHNS, CDR2 SASEGT. CDR3 region: CASSRGLAGELFF. The CDR3 DNA reads as TGTGCCAGCAGCCGGGGACTAGCCGGGGAGCTGTTTTTT.

This clonotype was seen many times. This chain connects TRBV12-3 or TRBV12-4 to TRBJ1-6; tentatively, D is TRBD1 (5 bases). The V and J ends lost 1 base and 10 bases respectively, with 8 bases between them. The CDR3 spans 13 residues. The CDR3 nucleotides read TGTGCCAGCAGTTTAGTGGGGGACTCACCCCTCCACTTT. Translated, it gives CASSLVGDSPLHF.

The chain is built from TRBV19 and TRBJ1-4; unclear D gene. Deletions cut 4 bases from V and 0 bases from J, with 6 bases between. Germline lookup yields CDR1 LNHDA and CDR2 SQIVND (reference sequence). CDR3 length equals 14 residues. The CDR3 protein is CASSTQTTNEKLFF. Written as DNA, the CDR3 is TGTGCCAGTAGTACACAGACAACTAATGAAAAACTGTTTTTT.

Of note for this clonotype: This sequence may be a read error, since a much larger clone differs from it by one base. The chain carries TRBV15 and TRBJ2-7; tentative D call: TRBD1 (6 bases). The V end was cut by 0 bases, the J end by 7 bases, with 13 bases between. Germline loops: CDR1 LNHNV, CDR2 YYDKDF (reference sequence). The CDR3 has 14 residues. The CDR3 DNA sequence: TGTGCCACCAGCAGAGAGGGCAGGGGATGGGAGCAGTACTTC. Amino acid sequence: CATSREGRGWEQYF.

CDR3 in DNA: TGCGCCAGCAGCGCAGCCCCTAGCACAGATACGCAGTATTTT. Protein: CASSAAPSTDTQYF. The rearrangement links TRBV5-1 to TRBJ2-3; D ambiguous. V was trimmed by 4 bases and J by 0 bases, leaving 9 bases between them. The CDR3 runs 14 residues. In germline, CDR1 is SGHRS, CDR2 YFSETQ.

The V gene is TRBV10-3, the J gene TRBJ2-2; 10 bases are shared with TRBD1. CDR1 is ENHRY and CDR2 is SYGVKD in the germline V gene. This CDR3 has 15 amino acids. The V gene end was trimmed by 10 bases and the J gene end by 4 bases; junction bases not matched to a gene: 9. The CDR3 here is CATRPGQGFTGELFF. CDR3 bases: TGTGCCACCCGCCCGGGACAGGGGTTCACCGGGGAGCTGTTTTTT.

This clonotype was seen a handful of times. The chain uses TRBV27 and TRBJ2-2; possible D gene TRBD1, 6 bases. Germline V gives CDR1 MNHEY, CDR2 SMNVEV (reference sequence). Trimming took off 2 bases at V and 2 bases at J, with 9 bases between the two ends. The CDR3 consists of 15 residues. As DNA, the CDR3 is TGTGCCAGCAGTTTACCAGGGGTTAACACCGGGGAGCTGTTTTTT. Its translation: CASSLPGVNTGELFF.

As for this clonotype: Given the absence of the conserved phenylalanine or tryptophan at the CDR3 end, a read error is likely. The V and J genes are TRBV12-3 or TRBV12-4 and TRBJ2-4; 9 bases fit TRBD1. The trim removed 6 bases at V and 3 bases at J, leaving 9 bases unmatched. The CDR3 is 16 amino acids. The DNA of the CDR3 is TGTGCCAGCAGCCTTATCGGGACAGGGCTCAAAAACATTCAGTACCTC. Translated, it gives CASSLIGTGLKNIQYL.

The chain uses TRBV21-1 and TRBJ1-5; TRBD1 is the table's D call, not checked against the DNA. TRBV21-1 is a known pseudogene. The CDR3 consists of 16 residues. This chain's CDR3 is CASRGQGKGSNQPQHF. The CDR3 DNA reads as TGTGCCAGCAGGGGACAGGGGAAGGGGAGCAATCAGCCCCAGCATTTT.